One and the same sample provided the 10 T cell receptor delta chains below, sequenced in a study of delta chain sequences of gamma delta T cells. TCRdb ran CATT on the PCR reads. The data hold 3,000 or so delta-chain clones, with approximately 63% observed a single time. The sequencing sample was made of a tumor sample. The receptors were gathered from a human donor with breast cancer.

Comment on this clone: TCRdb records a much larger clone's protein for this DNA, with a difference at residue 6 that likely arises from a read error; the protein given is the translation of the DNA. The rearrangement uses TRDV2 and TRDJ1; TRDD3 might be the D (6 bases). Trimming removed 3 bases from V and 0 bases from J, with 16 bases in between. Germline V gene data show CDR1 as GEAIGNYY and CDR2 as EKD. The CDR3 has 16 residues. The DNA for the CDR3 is TGTGCCTGTGACCCACGCGGGGGGACAGACACCGATAAACTCATCTTT. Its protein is CACDPRGGTDTDKLIF.

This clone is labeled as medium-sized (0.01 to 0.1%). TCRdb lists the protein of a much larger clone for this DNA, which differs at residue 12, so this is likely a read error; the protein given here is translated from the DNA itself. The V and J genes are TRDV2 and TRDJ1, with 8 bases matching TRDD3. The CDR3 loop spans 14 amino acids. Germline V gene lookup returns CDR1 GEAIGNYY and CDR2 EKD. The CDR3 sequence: CACDRLGGTDKPIF. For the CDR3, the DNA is TGTGCCTGTGATCGACTGGGGGGCACCGATAAACCCATCTTT.

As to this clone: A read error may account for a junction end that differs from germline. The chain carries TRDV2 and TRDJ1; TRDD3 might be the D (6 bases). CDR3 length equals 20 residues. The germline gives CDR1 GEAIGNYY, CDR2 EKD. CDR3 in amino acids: CAWDTVAREGDRSFTDKLIF. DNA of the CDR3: TGTGCCTGGGACACCGTGGCAAGGGAGGGGGACCGGTCCTTCACCGATAAACTCATCTTT.

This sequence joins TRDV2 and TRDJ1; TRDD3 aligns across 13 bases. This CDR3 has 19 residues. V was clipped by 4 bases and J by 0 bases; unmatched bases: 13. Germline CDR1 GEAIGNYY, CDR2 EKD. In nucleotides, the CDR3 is TGTGCCTGTGATACCCTTTCTACTGGGGGATACGGGGACACCGATAAACTCATCTTT. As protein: CACDTLSTGGYGDTDKLIF.

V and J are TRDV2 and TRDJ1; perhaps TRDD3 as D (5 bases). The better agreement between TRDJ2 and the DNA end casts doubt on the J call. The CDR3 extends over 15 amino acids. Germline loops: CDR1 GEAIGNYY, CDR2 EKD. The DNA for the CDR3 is TGTGCCTGTGACACCGTGGGGAAAACATCCGATCAACTCTTCTTT. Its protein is CACDTVGKTSDQLFF.

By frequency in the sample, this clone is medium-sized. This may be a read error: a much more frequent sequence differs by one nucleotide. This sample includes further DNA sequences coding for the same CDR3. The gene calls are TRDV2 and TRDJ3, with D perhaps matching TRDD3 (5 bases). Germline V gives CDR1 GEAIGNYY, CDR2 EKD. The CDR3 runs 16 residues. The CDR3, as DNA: TGTGCCTGTGACTCATCTACCTCCTGGGACACACGACAGATGTTTTTC. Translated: CACDSSTSWDTRQMFF.

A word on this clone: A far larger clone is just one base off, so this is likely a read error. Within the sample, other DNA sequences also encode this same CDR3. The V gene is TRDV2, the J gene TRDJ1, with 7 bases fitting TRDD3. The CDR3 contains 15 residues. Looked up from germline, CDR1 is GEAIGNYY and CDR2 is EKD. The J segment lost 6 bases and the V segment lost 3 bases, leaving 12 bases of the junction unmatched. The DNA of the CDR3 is TGTGCCTGTGACGCTCTGGGGATAAGGGGGAATAAACTCATCTTT. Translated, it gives CACDALGIRGNKLIF.

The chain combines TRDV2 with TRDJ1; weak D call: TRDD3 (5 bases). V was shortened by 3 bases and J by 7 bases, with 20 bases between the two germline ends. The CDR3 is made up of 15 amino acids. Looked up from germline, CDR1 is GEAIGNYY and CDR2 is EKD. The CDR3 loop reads CACDDCTVDNGKLIF. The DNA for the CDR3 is TGTGCCTGTGACGACTGCACTGTGGATAATGGTAAACTCATCTTT.

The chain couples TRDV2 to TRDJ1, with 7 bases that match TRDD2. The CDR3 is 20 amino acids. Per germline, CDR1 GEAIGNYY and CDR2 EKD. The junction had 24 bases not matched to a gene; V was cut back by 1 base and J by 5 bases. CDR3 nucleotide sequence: TGTGCCTGTGACACTCCGTCAAGGGAGGGTGACCGACCTTCCTCTGATAAACTCATCTTT. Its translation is CACDTPSREGDRPSSDKLIF.

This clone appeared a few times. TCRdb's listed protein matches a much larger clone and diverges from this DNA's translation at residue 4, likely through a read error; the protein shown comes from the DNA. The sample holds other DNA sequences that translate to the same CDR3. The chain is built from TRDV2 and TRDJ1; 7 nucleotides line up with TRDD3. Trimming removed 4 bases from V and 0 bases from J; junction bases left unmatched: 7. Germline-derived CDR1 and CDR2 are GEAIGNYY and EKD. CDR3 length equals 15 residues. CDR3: CACEPVGEDTDKLIF. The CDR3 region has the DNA TGTGCCTGTGAGCCAGTGGGGGAGGACACCGATAAACTCATCTTT.